This T cell receptor (beta chain) comes out of a study of blood T cell repertoires in COVID-19 (TCRdb year 2020). Concerning the study at large: Collaborator samples came from the United States, Italy and Spain and covered acute and convalescent phases of COVID-19. The material from the prospective study consisted of cDNA or gDNA derived from T cells, B-cell-depleted T cells, or PBMCs. The dataset comprised deeply sampled blood TCRbeta repertoires from subjects exposed to, actively infected with, or recovered from COVID-19. A freely available public database, intended as a resource for researchers studying the immune response to SARS-CoV-2, is where the repertoires were released. Samples came from the ongoing ImmuneRACE study (first 160 participants) plus 1,254 subjects from 6 global collaborators. The sample metadata nearly always contained a de-identified subject ID, COVID-19 status, age in years and sex. HLA class I and class II types, where available, came from metadata supplied by the sample provider rather than from assay-based typing.

TCRbeta CDR3 regions were amplified from genomic DNA by means of the immunoSEQ Assay, a bias-controlled multiplex PCR. As for the authors' bioinformatics: The number of nucleated cells in each sample was estimated by amplification of reference gene primers within the assay. Sequence reads were collapsed and filtered to measure the absolute abundance of every unique TCRbeta CDR3 rearrangement. For each sample, productive Simpson clonality was calculated by taking the square root of Simpson's diversity index across productive rearrangements. TCRdb's version of the immuneACCESS table is confined to in-frame rearrangements and falls short of the full clone set. An unresolved V gene accounts for under half of the shortfall where checked; the remainder is of unknown origin. V, J and clone size are those of that table, while D and trimming were read from the DNA. This sample is represented by 250,000 to 300,000 clones; around 89% of them were singletons. The ten largest account for around 13% of the sample.

From its cysteine to its phenylalanine, the CDR3 spans 13 amino acids. Kept here is only the CDR3 DNA, which spans 39 bases and is read in frame from base 1. Reading the germline V gene gives CDR1 SGHAT and CDR2 FQNNGV. V is clipped by 3 bases and J by 0 bases, and the sequence between their germline boundaries is 3 bases long. The collaborating institutions used their own protocols to collect whole blood in K2EDTA tubes. Collaborator samples were shipped for TCRbeta analysis as frozen whole blood, isolated PBMCs, or DNA extracted from either sample type. General conclusions and limits of the study: The amount of clinical and demographic metadata varied by source and participant and was provided uncurated.

This clone was seen a handful of times. The specificity of this receptor is unknown. No much larger clone is present one base from it, and per-base qualities are unavailable. Sequencing input: peripheral blood. The chain is encoded by TRBV11-2 joined to TRBJ1-3; confidence is insufficient to name the D gene. This receptor was obtained from a woman aged 55-69 years with acute or convalescent COVID-19. The CDR3 is CASSFLSGNTIYF. Read as DNA, the sequence is TGTGCCAGCAGCTTCCTCTCTGGAAACACCATATATTTT.